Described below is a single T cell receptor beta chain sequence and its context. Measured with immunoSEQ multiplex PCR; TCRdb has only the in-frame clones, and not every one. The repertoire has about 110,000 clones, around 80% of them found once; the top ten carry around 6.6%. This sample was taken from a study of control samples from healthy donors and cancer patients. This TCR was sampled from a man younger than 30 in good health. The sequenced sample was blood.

CDR3 coding DNA: TGTGCCAGCAGTTGGGGCCAGATAAGCTCCTATAATTCACCCCTCCACTTT. Translating gives CASSWGQISSYNSPLHF. The V gene is TRBV28, the J gene TRBJ1-6; TRBD1 is a possible D gene (5 bases). The CDR3 sequence is 17 residues long. Trimming took 4 bases from V and 0 from J, leaving 13 bases between them. The germline CDR1 and CDR2 sequences are MDHEN and SYDVKM.